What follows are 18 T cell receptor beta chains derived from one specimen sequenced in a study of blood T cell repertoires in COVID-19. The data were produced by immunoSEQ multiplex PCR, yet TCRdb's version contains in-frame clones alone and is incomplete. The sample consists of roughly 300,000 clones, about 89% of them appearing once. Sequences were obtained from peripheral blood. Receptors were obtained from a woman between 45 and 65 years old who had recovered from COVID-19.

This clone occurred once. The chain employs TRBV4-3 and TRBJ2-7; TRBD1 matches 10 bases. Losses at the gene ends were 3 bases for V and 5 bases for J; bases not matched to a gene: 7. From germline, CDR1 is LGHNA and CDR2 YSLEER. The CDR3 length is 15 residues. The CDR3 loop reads CASSQGTGAGNEQYF. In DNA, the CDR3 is TGCGCCAGCAGCCAGGGGACAGGGGCAGGGAACGAGCAGTACTTC.

The CDR3: CASSQTLQNSPLHF. The CDR3, as DNA: TGTGCCAGCAGCCAGACCCTACAGAATTCACCCCTCCACTTT. J is TRBJ1-6 and V is TRBV3-1 (or the pseudogene TRBV3-2); D uncertain. Trimming took 3 bases from V and 7 from J, leaving 10 bases between them. The CDR3 is 14 amino acids. Germline CDR1 and CDR2: LGHDT and YNNKEL (reference sequence).

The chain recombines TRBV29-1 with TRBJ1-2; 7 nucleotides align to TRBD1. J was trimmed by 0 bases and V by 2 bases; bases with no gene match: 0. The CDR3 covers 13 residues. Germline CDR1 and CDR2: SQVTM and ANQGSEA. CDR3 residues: CSVETGANYGYTF. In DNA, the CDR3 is TGCAGCGTTGAAACAGGGGCTAACTATGGCTACACCTTC.

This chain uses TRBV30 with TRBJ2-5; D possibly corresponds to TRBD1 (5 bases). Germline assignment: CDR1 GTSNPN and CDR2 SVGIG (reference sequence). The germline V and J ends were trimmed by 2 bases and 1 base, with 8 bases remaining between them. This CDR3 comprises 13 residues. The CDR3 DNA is TGTGCCTGGAGTTGGGGCCTCCAAGAGACCCAGTACTTC. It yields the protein CAWSWGLQETQYF.

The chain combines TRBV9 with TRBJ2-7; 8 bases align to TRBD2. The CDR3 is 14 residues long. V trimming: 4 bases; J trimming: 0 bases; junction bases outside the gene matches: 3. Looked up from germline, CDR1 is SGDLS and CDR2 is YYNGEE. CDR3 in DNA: TGTGCCAGCAGCAAGGGACTAGACTCCTACGAGCAGTACTTC. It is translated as CASSKGLDSYEQYF.

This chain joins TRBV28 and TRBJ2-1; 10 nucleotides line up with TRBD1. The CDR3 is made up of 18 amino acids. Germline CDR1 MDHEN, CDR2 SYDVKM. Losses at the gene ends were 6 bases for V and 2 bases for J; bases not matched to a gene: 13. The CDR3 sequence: CASRNPEVGTGAYNEQFF. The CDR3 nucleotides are TGTGCCAGCAGAAACCCTGAGGTCGGGACAGGGGCCTACAATGAGCAGTTCTTC. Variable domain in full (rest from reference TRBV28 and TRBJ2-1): DVKVTQSSRYLVKRTGEKVFLECVQDMDHENMFWYRQDPGLGLRLIYFSYDVKMKEKGDIPEGYSVSREKKERFSLILESASTNQTSMYLCASRNPEVGTGAYNEQFFGPGTRLTVL.

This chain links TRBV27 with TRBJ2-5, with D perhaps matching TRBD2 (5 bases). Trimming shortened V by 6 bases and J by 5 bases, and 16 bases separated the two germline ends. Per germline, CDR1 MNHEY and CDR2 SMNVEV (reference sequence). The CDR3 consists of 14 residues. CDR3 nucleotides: TGTGCCAGCAGGCTAGCAATGGTATCGGAGACCCAGTACTTC. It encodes CASRLAMVSETQYF.

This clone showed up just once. CDR3 DNA: TGCGCCACCAGAGGGGGCGCGAACACCGGGGAGCTGTTTTTT. Translation gives CATRGGANTGELFF. The chain has TRBV5-1 and TRBJ2-2; 7 bases line up with TRBD1. This CDR3 is 14 amino acids long. Germline lookup yields CDR1 SGHRS and CDR2 YFSETQ. The V gene end was trimmed by 9 bases and the J gene end by 0 bases; junction bases not matched to a gene: 5.

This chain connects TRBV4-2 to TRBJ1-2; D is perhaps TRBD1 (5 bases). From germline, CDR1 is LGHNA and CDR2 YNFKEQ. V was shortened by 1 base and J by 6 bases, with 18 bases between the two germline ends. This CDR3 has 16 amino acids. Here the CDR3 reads CASSQVRAVAGHGYTF. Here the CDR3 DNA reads TGTGCCAGCAGCCAAGTCAGAGCCGTCGCGGGGCATGGCTACACCTTC.

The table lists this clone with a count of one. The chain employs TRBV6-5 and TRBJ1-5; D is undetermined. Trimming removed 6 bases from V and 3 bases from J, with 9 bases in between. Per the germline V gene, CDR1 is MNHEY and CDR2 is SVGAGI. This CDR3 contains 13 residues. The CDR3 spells CASRVENNQPQHF. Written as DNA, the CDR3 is TGTGCCAGCAGGGTCGAGAACAATCAGCCCCAGCATTTT.

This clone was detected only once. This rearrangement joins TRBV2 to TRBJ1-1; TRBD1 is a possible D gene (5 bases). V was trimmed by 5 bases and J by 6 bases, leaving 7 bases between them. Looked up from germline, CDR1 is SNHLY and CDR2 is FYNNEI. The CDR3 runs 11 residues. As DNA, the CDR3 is TGTGCCAGCAGTTTGACAGCTGAAGCTTTCTTT. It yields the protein CASSLTAEAFF.

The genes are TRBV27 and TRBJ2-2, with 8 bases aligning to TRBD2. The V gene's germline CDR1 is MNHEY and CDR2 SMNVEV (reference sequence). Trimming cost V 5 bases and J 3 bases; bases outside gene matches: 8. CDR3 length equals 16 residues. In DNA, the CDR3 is TGTGCCAGCAGTACCAGCGGGAGAGGGGACACCGGGGAGCTGTTTTTT. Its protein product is CASSTSGRGDTGELFF.

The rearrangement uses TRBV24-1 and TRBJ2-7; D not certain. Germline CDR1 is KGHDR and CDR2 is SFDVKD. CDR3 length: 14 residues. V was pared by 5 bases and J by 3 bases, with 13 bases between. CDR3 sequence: CATSGAPRDYEQYF. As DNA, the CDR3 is TGTGCCACCAGTGGGGCACCGCGTGACTACGAGCAGTACTTC.

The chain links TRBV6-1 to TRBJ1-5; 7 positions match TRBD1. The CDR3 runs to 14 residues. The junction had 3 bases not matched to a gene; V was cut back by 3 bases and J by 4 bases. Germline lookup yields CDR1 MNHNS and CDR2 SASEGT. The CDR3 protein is CASSEDRTNQPQHF. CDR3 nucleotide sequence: TGTGCCAGCAGTGAGGACAGGACAAATCAGCCCCAGCATTTT.

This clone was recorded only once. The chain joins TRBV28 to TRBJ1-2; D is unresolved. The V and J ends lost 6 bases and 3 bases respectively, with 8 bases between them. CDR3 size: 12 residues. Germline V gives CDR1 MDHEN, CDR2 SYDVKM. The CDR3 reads CASSTDYYGYTF. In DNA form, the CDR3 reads TGTGCCAGCAGCACAGATTACTATGGCTACACCTTC.

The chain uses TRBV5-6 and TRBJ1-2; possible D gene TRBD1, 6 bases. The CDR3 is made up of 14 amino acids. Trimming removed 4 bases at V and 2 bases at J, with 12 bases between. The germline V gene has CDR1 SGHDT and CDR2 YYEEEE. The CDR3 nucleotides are TGTGCCAGCAGCGTGGCAGGACAGAACTATGGCTACACCTTC. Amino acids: CASSVAGQNYGYTF.

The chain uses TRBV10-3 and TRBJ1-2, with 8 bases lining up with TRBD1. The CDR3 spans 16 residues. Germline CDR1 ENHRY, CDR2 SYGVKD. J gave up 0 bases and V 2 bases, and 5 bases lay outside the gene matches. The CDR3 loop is CAISEHRTGTNYGYTF. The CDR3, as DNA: TGTGCCATCAGTGAGCACCGGACAGGGACTAACTATGGCTACACCTTC.

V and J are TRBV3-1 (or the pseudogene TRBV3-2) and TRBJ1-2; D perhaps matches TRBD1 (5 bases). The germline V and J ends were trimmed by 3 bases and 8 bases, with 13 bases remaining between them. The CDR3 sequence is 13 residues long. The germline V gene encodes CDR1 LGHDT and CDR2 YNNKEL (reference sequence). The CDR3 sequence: CASSQQGMSGYTF. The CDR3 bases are TGTGCCAGCAGCCAGCAGGGTATGAGCGGCTACACCTTC.